The 24 T cell receptor beta chains reported below all come from one sample, sequenced in a study of regulatory T cells in long-lasting Graves disease. To make TCR beta libraries, researchers used iRepertoire HTBI primers and Arm-PCR of CDR3 regions. Using its own MiXCR run on the multiplex PCR reads, TCRdb lists one record per CDR3 protein. The sample lists about 440,000 distinct CDR3 sequences; over 15% were seen once. The time point here: newly diagnosed GD, antithyroid drugs for less than 3 months. PBMC-derived RNA was used for the TCR library. The sample was also reused in another study, on T cells in Graves' hyperthyroidism and ophthalmopathy.

Specimen: peripheral blood mononuclear cells (PBMCs), collected at new diagnosis, from a patient treated with antithyroid drugs. These receptors were taken from a woman aged 30 to 39 with Graves disease.

V usage is TRBV15 and J usage is TRBJ2-7, with 10 bases identical to TRBD1. The CDR3 totals 15 residues. Losses at the gene ends were 3 bases for V and 3 bases for J; bases not matched to a gene: 5. The germline CDR1 and CDR2 sequences are LNHNV and YYDKDF (reference sequence). Here the CDR3 reads CATSRKGQGFYEQYF. The CDR3 bases are TGTGCCACCAGCAGGAAGGGACAGGGGTTCTACGAGCAGTACTTC. The full variable domain, its missing parts supplied by reference TRBV15 and TRBJ2-7, is DAMVIQNPRYQVTQFGKPVTLSCSQTLNHNVMYWYQQKSSQAPKLLFHYYDKDFNNEADTPDNFQSRRPNTSFCFLDIRSPGLGDTAMYLCATSRKGQGFYEQYFGPGTRLTVT.

The rearrangement uses TRBV20-1 and TRBJ1-1; D ambiguous. This CDR3 is 14 amino acids long. Deletions cut 7 bases from V and 1 base from J, with 16 bases between. Germline assignment: CDR1 DFQATT and CDR2 SNEGSKA (reference sequence). The CDR3 nucleotides are TGCAGTGTCCCCAAGATGGTTGCGAACACTGAAGCTTTCTTT. Its protein is CSVPKMVANTEAFF.

This clonotype was seen more than once but under ten times. This chain uses TRBV7-9 with TRBJ2-2, with D uncertain. Germline V CDR1 and CDR2: SEHNR, FQNEAQ (reference sequence). V dropped 8 bases and J dropped 3 bases, with 22 bases sitting between them. The CDR3 covers 17 residues. For the CDR3, the DNA is TGTGCCAGCCCCCCTCCCGCCGGTGCCCCGTACACCGGGGAGCTGTTTTTT. It is translated as CASPPPAGAPYTGELFF.

This clonotype was observed many times. The chain's CDR3 is CASSQDRTADEQYF. The CDR3 coding sequence is TGTGCCAGCAGCCAAGATCGGACGGCCGACGAGCAGTACTTC. The V gene is TRBV4-2, the J gene TRBJ2-7; D unresolved. The CDR3 is made up of 14 amino acids. V gave up 0 bases and J gave up 5 bases, with 11 bases separating them. Germline assignment: CDR1 LGHNA and CDR2 YNFKEQ.

In DNA, the CDR3 is TGTGCCAGCAGCCAAGAGATTAACGGGGGTAACACCGGGGAGCTGTTTTTT. It is translated as CASSQEINGGNTGELFF. This chain joins TRBV3-1 and TRBJ2-2; a weak D match, TRBD2 (6 bases). The germline CDR1 and CDR2 sequences are LGHDT and YNNKEL (reference sequence). V lost 0 bases and J 2 bases, leaving 13 bases between the germline ends. This CDR3 has 17 amino acids. The entire variable domain, with the rest obtained from reference TRBV3-1 and TRBJ2-2, is as follows: DTAVSQTPKYLVTQMGNDKSIKCEQNLGHDTMYWYKQDSKKFLKIMFSYNNKELIINETVPNRFSPKSPDKAHLNLHINSLELGDSAVYFCASSQEINGGNTGELFFGEGSRLTVL.

This clonotype is classed as medium-sized (0.01 to 0.1%). V is TRBV7-3 and J is TRBJ2-7; 9 nucleotides align to TRBD2. The ends lost 8 bases at V and 0 bases at J; junction bases unmatched: 5. Germline V gene data show CDR1 as SGHTA and CDR2 as FQGTGA. The CDR3 length is 14 residues. This CDR3 is CASDLAGNSYEQYF. The CDR3 DNA reads as TGTGCCAGCGACCTAGCGGGAAACTCCTACGAGCAGTACTTC.

This clonotype was observed many times. This sequence joins TRBV6-1 and TRBJ1-2; D gene uncertain. The V gene lost 6 bases and the J gene lost 7 bases, with 12 bases spanning the gap. CDR1 and CDR2 from the germline V gene are MNHNS and SASEGT. This CDR3 contains 12 residues. CDR3 sequence reads: CASRTALRGYTF. CDR3 bases: TGTGCCAGCAGGACGGCCCTCCGTGGCTACACCTTC.

A note on this clonotype: The junction departs from the called germline gene at one end, perhaps through a read error. This rearrangement joins TRBV12-5 to TRBJ2-2, with D possibly TRBD2 on 6 matching bases. Germline V gene lookup returns CDR1 LGHNT and CDR2 FRNRAP. The CDR3 totals 14 residues. The CDR3 coding sequence is TGTGCTAGTGGTTTGAGCCGGGGGACCGGGGAGCTGCTTTTT. Translating it yields CASGLSRGTGELLF.

This clonotype was seen repeatedly, ten times or more. The rearrangement uses TRBV11-3 and TRBJ2-1; no definite D call. The length of the CDR3 is 13 residues. The V and J ends lost 5 bases and 2 bases respectively, with 7 bases between them. Germline lookup yields CDR1 SGHNT and CDR2 YENEEA. The chain's CDR3 is CASSPTPYNEQFF. CDR3 nucleotides: TGTGCCAGCAGCCCGACCCCCTACAATGAGCAGTTCTTC.

Concerning this clonotype: With a far larger clone one base away, a read error is the likely cause. V usage is TRBV11-1 and J usage is TRBJ2-7; D remains unclear. The CDR3 has 13 residues. CDR1 is SGHAT and CDR2 is FQDESV in the germline V gene (reference sequence). The CDR3 reads CARSLETSYEQYF. For the CDR3, the DNA is TGTGCCCGCAGCTTAGAGACCAGCTACGAGCAGTACTTC.

This clonotype was observed many times. The CDR3 loop reads CASSLGWGMQYF. In DNA, the CDR3 is TGTGCCAGCAGTTTGGGTTGGGGGATGCAGTACTTC. The genes are TRBV28 and TRBJ2-7; the D call may be TRBD1 or TRBD2 (5 bases each). Germline values: CDR1 MDHEN, CDR2 SYDVKM. The CDR3 has 12 residues. V was trimmed by 3 bases and J by 9 bases, leaving 12 bases between them.

This clonotype occurred many times. The chain uses TRBV30 and TRBJ1-1; D uncertain. Trimming stripped 2 bases from V and 0 bases from J, with 7 bases between. This CDR3 is built from 13 residues. The germline gives CDR1 GTSNPN, CDR2 SVGIG (reference sequence). CDR3 nucleotide sequence: TGTGCCTGGAGTCCGGGGATGAACACTGAAGCTTTCTTT. Translation: CAWSPGMNTEAFF.

This clonotype appeared a few times. The chain uses TRBV18 and TRBJ1-6; D gene ambiguous. The V end was cut by 3 bases, the J end by 5 bases, with 11 bases between. Germline V lookup: CDR1 KGHSH, CDR2 LQKENI. This CDR3 has 15 amino acids. CDR3 bases: TGTGCCAGCTCACCCCGACACGGGGATAATTCACCCCTCCACTTT. Translating gives CASSPRHGDNSPLHF.

V is TRBV4-3 and J is TRBJ1-1; unclear D gene. The CDR3 is 15 residues long. Trimming removed 4 bases at V and 4 bases at J, with 16 bases between. From germline, CDR1 is LGHNA and CDR2 YSLEER. The CDR3 DNA is TGCGCCAGCAGCCTAAAAGTTGGATTTCTCACTGAAGCTTTCTTT. Its protein is CASSLKVGFLTEAFF.

This chain connects TRBV6-1 to TRBJ2-7; 9 bases align to TRBD2. Germline trimming cut 11 bases from V and 5 bases from J; bases unmatched to any gene: 16. Germline CDR1 MNHNS, CDR2 SASEGT. The CDR3 contains 15 residues. The CDR3 DNA follows: TGTGCCGTCCTGAAAAGGACTAGCGTTCCCCACGAGCAGTACTTC. The encoded protein is CAVLKRTSVPHEQYF.

This clonotype showed up many times. The chain combines TRBV27 with TRBJ2-3; D not resolved. Germline CDR1 reads MNHEY; CDR2 reads SMNVEV (reference sequence). Trimming removed 3 bases from V and 0 bases from J, with 16 bases in between. This CDR3 is built from 17 residues. CDR3 in DNA: TGTGCCAGCAGTTTCGGCAGCCTCCCCGTGAGCACAGATACGCAGTATTTT. It is translated as CASSFGSLPVSTDTQYF.

The V and J genes are TRBV14 and TRBJ2-5; D is uncertain. The V gene lost 0 bases and the J gene lost 5 bases, with 10 bases spanning the gap. The CDR3 is 14 residues long. Germline values: CDR1 SGHDN, CDR2 FVKESK. The CDR3 protein is CASSQDPSRETQYF. In DNA form, the CDR3 reads TGTGCCAGCAGCCAAGATCCGTCGCGGGAGACCCAGTACTTC. Based on the CDR3 plus reference TRBV14 and TRBJ2-5, the full variable domain is EAGVTQFPSHSVIEKGQTVTLRCDPISGHDNLYWYRRVMGKEIKFLLHFVKESKQDESGMPNNRFLAERTGGTYSTLKVQPAELEDSGVYFCASSQDPSRETQYFGPGTRLLVL.

This clonotype showed up many times. V usage is TRBV7-2 and J usage is TRBJ2-7; perhaps TRBD2 as D (5 bases). This CDR3 comprises 14 residues. CDR1 is SGHTA and CDR2 is FQGNSA in the germline V gene. The V end was cut by 1 base, the J end by 3 bases, with 10 bases between. The CDR3 loop reads CASSLEGLIYEQYF. CDR3 coding DNA: TGTGCCAGCAGCTTAGAAGGACTTATCTACGAGCAGTACTTC.

This clonotype was detected a few times. This rearrangement joins TRBV20-1 to TRBJ2-7; D uncertain. The CDR3 contains 16 residues. Germline V gene sequence: CDR1 DFQATT, CDR2 SNEGSKA (reference sequence). V was pared by 4 bases and J by 3 bases, with 22 bases between. The CDR3 loop is CSAKHRSTLRNYEQYF. The DNA of the CDR3 is TGCAGTGCTAAGCATAGGAGCACACTCCGGAACTACGAGCAGTACTTC.

Points on this clonotype: This may arise from a read error, as a much more abundant clone is one base away. The chain is built from TRBV7-9 and TRBJ1-2; perhaps TRBD1 as D (6 bases). CDR3 length: 16 residues. Looked up from germline, CDR1 is SEHNR and CDR2 is FQNEAQ (reference sequence). CDR3 loop: CASGLIPPGGGYGYTF. CDR3 DNA: TGTGCCAGCGGCTTAATCCCGCCGGGGGGCGGCTATGGCTACACCTTC.

This clonotype has ten or more counts. Here the CDR3 reads CASGVNTEAFF. DNA for the CDR3: TGTGCCAGCGGAGTGAACACTGAAGCTTTCTTT. V is TRBV2 and J is TRBJ1-1; unclear D gene. The CDR3 is 11 amino acids. Germline V lookup: CDR1 SNHLY, CDR2 FYNNEI. V was cut by 8 bases and J by 0 bases, with 4 bases left in between. The whole variable domain, remainder taken from reference TRBV2 and TRBJ1-1, is EPEVTQTPSHQVTQMGQEVILRCVPISNHLYFYWYRQILGQKVEFLVSFYNNEISEKSEIFDDQFSVERPDGSNFTLKIRSTKLEDSAMYFCASGVNTEAFFGQGTRLTVV.

Worth noting for this clonotype: A read error may be the cause here, since a much bigger clone is one base away. V and J are TRBV6-1 and TRBJ2-1; weak D call: TRBD2 (5 bases). The CDR3 consists of 12 residues. V lost 4 bases and J lost 10, with 11 bases in between. Germline V gene sequence: CDR1 MNHNS, CDR2 SASEGT. The CDR3 sequence is CASSVPQREQFF. In nucleotides, the CDR3 is TGTGCCAGCAGTGTTCCCCAGCGGGAGCAGTTCTTC.

The V gene is TRBV7-9, the J gene TRBJ2-5; TRBD1 is a possible D gene (5 bases). Germline V CDR1 and CDR2: SEHNR, FQNEAQ (reference sequence). V shed 1 base and J shed 4 bases, with 13 bases lying between them. The CDR3 runs 15 residues. The CDR3 loop reads CASSLERWGGETQYF. DNA of the CDR3: TGTGCCAGCAGCTTAGAACGGTGGGGCGGAGAGACCCAGTACTTC.

The chain has TRBV28 and TRBJ2-1, with 8 nucleotides matching TRBD1. The CDR3 runs to 16 residues. The germline V gene encodes CDR1 MDHEN and CDR2 SYDVKM. V trimming: 6 bases; J trimming: 2 bases; junction bases outside the gene matches: 9. CDR3 bases: TGTGCCAGCAGCCTACCAACAGGGGGTGCCTACAATGAGCAGTTCTTC. Residues: CASSLPTGGAYNEQFF.